This T cell receptor (beta chain) was profiled in a study of blood T cell repertoires in COVID-19. Study-level information: Researchers got acute and convalescent COVID-19 samples from the United States, Italy and Spain. Sample material is recorded as cDNA or gDNA derived from T cells, B-cell-depleted T cells, or PBMCs.

As processed by the authors: Quantification of nucleated cells was approximated via reference gene primer amplification. This table comes from immunoSEQ multiplex PCR, and its TCRdb copy is limited to in-frame clones, with some not included. V and J calls and clone size are copied from that table; D and trimming were computed from the DNA. Of 140,000 or so clones detected, 82% appear once; the ten largest clones hold around 4%. Germline V gene data show CDR1 as SGHTA and CDR2 as FQGNSA. V was cut by 1 base and J by 12 bases, with 18 bases left in between. The CDR3 totals 14 residues. Sequenced: peripheral blood. The clonotype was recovered from a woman older than 75 with acute or convalescent COVID-19. The V and J genes are TRBV7-2 and TRBJ2-5; perhaps TRBD2 as D (6 bases). The DNA for the CDR3 is TGTGCCAGCAGCTTAGGCACTAGCACAATCTCTAAGTACTTC. This sequence encodes CASSLGTSTISKYF.